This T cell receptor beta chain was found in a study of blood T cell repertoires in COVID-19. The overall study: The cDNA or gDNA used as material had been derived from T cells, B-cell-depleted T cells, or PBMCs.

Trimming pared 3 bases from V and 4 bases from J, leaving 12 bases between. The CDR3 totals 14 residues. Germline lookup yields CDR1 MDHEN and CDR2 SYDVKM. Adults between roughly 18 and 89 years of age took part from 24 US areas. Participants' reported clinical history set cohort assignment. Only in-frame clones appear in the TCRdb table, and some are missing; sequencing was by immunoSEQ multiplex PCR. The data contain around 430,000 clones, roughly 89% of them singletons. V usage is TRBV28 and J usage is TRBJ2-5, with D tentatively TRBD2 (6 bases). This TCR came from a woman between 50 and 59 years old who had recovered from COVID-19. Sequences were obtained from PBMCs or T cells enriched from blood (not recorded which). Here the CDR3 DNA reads TGTGCCAGCAGTTTGGGGCCGCGGGGAGAGACCCAGTACTTC. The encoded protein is CASSLGPRGETQYF.